These T cell receptor beta chains were read from a single sample in a study of siplizumab effects on memory and regulatory T cells. Only in-frame clones appear in the TCRdb table, and some are missing; sequencing was by immunoSEQ multiplex PCR. This sample carries approximately 100,000 clones, 75% to 95% of them seen once, and the ten largest clones take more than 2.5%. The specimen sequenced was CD4+ T cells sorted from blood. The receptors shown here come from a human donor in good health. Some clones in this sample may be carry-over from other donors' samples. CDR3s include the opening cysteine and the closing phenylalanine or tryptophan. The D gene is left open where the match is weak. Not every row has a clone size; where given, it reads once, few, many or a size class.

- | - | TRBJ2-7 | TRBV7-8 | CASSLSWWEQYF | TGTGCCAGCAGCTTATCTTGGTGGGAGCAGTACTTC
TRBD1 | once | TRBJ2-4 | TRBV7-9 | CASSPTGERVKNIQYF | TGTGCCAGCAGCCCGACAGGGGAAAGGGTCAAAAACATTCAGTACTTC
- | - | TRBJ1-1 | TRBV28 | CASSSVNTEAFF | TGTGCCAGCAGTTCAGTGAACACTGAAGCTTTCTTT
- | - | TRBJ1-1 | TRBV9 | CASSAQGGSANTEAFF | TGTGCCAGCAGCGCACAGGGAGGGAGCGCTAACACTGAAGCTTTCTTT
TRBD1 | - | TRBJ1-1 | TRBV6-1 | CASSEALQGRTEAFF | TGTGCCAGCAGTGAAGCCTTACAGGGGAGAACTGAAGCTTTCTTT
TRBD1 | - | TRBJ1-1 | TRBV7-2 | CASSPRRAGGGTEAFF | TGTGCCAGCAGCCCCCGTCGTGCAGGGGGCGGCACTGAAGCTTTCTTT
- | few | TRBJ2-3 | TRBV30 | CAWSAESFTDTQYF | TGTGCCTGGAGTGCGGAGAGTTTCACAGATACGCAGTATTTT
TRBD1 | - | TRBJ1-5 | TRBV6-1 | CASSVVGQGNPSNQPQHF | TGTGCCAGCAGTGTAGTCGGACAGGGGAACCCTAGCAATCAGCCCCAGCATTTT
TRBD1 | - | TRBJ2-2 | TRBV18 | CASSPRGTGMAGTGELFF | TGTGCCAGCTCACCACGAGGGACAGGGATGGCGGGCACCGGGGAGCTGTTTTTT
- | - | TRBJ2-2 | TRBV5-4 | CASSSNTGELFF | TGTGCCAGCAGCTCGAACACCGGGGAGCTGTTTTTT
- | - | TRBJ2-7 | TRBV2 | CASSRTALYEQYF | TGTGCCAGCAGCAGGACAGCCCTCTACGAGCAGTACTTC
- | - | TRBJ2-5 | TRBV5-1 | CASSLGFVGGSETQYF | TGCGCCAGCAGCTTGGGGTTTGTTGGGGGTTCAGAGACCCAGTACTTC
TRBD2 | - | TRBJ2-1 | TRBV11-2 | CASSLEPAGNEQFF | TGTGCCAGCAGCTTAGAGCCAGCGGGGAATGAGCAGTTCTTC